This T cell receptor (beta chain) was retrieved from a study of blood T cell repertoires in COVID-19. The overall study: Sources were T cells, B-cell-depleted T cells, or PBMCs; the material itself was cDNA or gDNA.

Those who participated ranged in age from roughly 18 to 90 years and resided in roughly 26 US areas. Trimming shortened V by 5 bases and J by 8 bases, and 12 bases separated the two germline ends. The germline V gene encodes CDR1 PRHDT and CDR2 FYEKMQ (reference sequence). The CDR3 is 12 amino acids. The authors' processing: Estimation of nucleated cell counts was performed using reference gene primer amplification. Libraries were prepared by immunoSEQ multiplex PCR; TCRdb keeps only in-frame clonotypes and omits some of them. V and J calls and clone size come straight from that table; D and trimming were deduced from the DNA. The sample holds hundreds of thousands of clones; roughly nine tenths are singletons and the top ten take 2.6%.

The sample consisted of PBMCs or T cells enriched from blood (not recorded which). The chain carries TRBV13 and TRBJ1-1, with D unclear. The sequence derives from a man between 60 and 75 years old who had recovered from COVID-19. Written as DNA, the CDR3 is TGTGCCAGCAGCGGAGCGAATAACGAAGCTTTCTTT. Residues: CASSGANNEAFF. The complete variable domain, with remaining parts taken from reference TRBV13 and TRBJ1-1, reads AAGVIQSPRHLIKEKRETATLKCYPIPRHDTVYWYQQGPGQDPQFLISFYEKMQSDKGSIPDRFSAQQFSDYHSELNMSSLELGDSALYFCASSGANNEAFFGQGTRLTVV.